The next 17 T cell receptor beta chains were all read from a single sample in a study of cytomegalovirus exposure and HLA in healthy donors. PCR employed 60 Vbeta and 13 Jbeta primers. The assay was immunoSEQ multiplex PCR, and TCRdb's table has in-frame clones only and misses some. Found here are some 100,000 clones, 76% of them singletons; the top ten hold 12%. The specimen was PBMCs. Receptors were obtained from a woman in her forties in good health and CMV-seropositive.

This clone was seen once. The CDR3 loop reads CASSETVNYGYTF. The CDR3 bases are TGTGCCAGCAGTGAAACGGTAAACTATGGCTACACCTTC. This chain joins TRBV6-1 and TRBJ1-2; D unclear. Per germline, CDR1 MNHNS and CDR2 SASEGT. With 2 bases removed from V and 2 bases from J, the gap between germline ends came to 6 bases. The CDR3 loop spans 13 amino acids.

V usage is TRBV29-1 and J usage is TRBJ1-4; tentatively, D is TRBD1 (6 bases). The length of the CDR3 is 14 residues. V lost 4 bases and J lost 2, with 11 bases in between. Germline V gene sequence: CDR1 SQVTM, CDR2 ANQGSEA. CDR3 loop: CSVGEGGTNEKLFF. The CDR3 coding sequence is TGCAGCGTTGGAGAGGGGGGGACTAATGAAAAACTGTTTTTT.

J is TRBJ1-5 and V is TRBV2; tentatively, D is TRBD1 (5 bases). This CDR3 has 13 residues. Germline values: CDR1 SNHLY, CDR2 FYNNEI. The V gene lost 8 bases and the J gene lost 6 bases, with 14 bases spanning the gap. The CDR3 protein is CASSLDSVQPQHF. CDR3 coding DNA: TGTGCCAGCTCCCTCGACAGTGTTCAGCCCCAGCATTTT.

V is TRBV5-5 and J is TRBJ1-1; D is uncertain. The length of the CDR3 is 14 residues. The V end was cut by 5 bases, the J end by 1 base, with 12 bases between. Germline values: CDR1 SGHKS, CDR2 YYEKEE (reference sequence). CDR3 DNA: TGTGCCAGCAGTTTTCTATCCACGAACACTGAAGCTTTCTTT. It codes for CASSFLSTNTEAFF.

This clone was seen only once. The chain joins TRBV19 to TRBJ1-1, with D maybe TRBD1 (6 bases). The CDR3 runs 14 residues. Trimming stripped 1 base from V and 8 bases from J, with 14 bases between. Germline V gives CDR1 LNHDA, CDR2 SQIVND (reference sequence). The CDR3 DNA reads as TGTGCCAGTAGTATAGGTCTGGACAGCCAAGAAGCTTTCTTT. Its translation is CASSIGLDSQEAFF.

The chain has TRBV29-1 and TRBJ1-2; D gene unclear. Germline loops: CDR1 SQVTM, CDR2 ANQGSEA. This CDR3 contains 13 residues. V lost 1 base to trimming and J lost 5 bases, with 11 bases between them. Written as DNA, the CDR3 is TGCAGCGTTGAAGTAGGCACAGCATATGGCTACACCTTC. Translated, it gives CSVEVGTAYGYTF.

The chain joins TRBV4-1 to TRBJ1-1; D possibly corresponds to TRBD1 (5 bases). The CDR3 runs 13 residues. Germline V CDR1 and CDR2: MGHRA, YSYEKL. Trimming took off 2 bases at V and 6 bases at J, with 10 bases between the two ends. DNA of the CDR3: TGCGCCAGCAGCCAAACAGGTGTGGCTGAAGCTTTCTTT. Its translation is CASSQTGVAEAFF.

Notes on this clone: The junction departs from the called germline gene at one end, perhaps through a read error. This chain links TRBV7-9 with TRBJ2-3; tentative D call: TRBD2 (5 bases). Germline-derived CDR1 and CDR2 are SEHNR and FQNEAQ (reference sequence). The length of the CDR3 is 15 residues. CDR3 amino acids: CSSSPLSVRGSPQYF. DNA for the CDR3: TGTTCCAGCAGTCCTCTTTCCGTCCGGGGAAGTCCGCAGTATTTT.

This clone was picked up a small number of times. CDR3 DNA sequence: TGTGCCAGTAGTCCCCGTAATCAGCCCCAGCATTTT. Its translation is CASSPRNQPQHF. J is TRBJ1-5 and V is TRBV19; D ambiguous. Germline V CDR1 and CDR2: LNHDA, SQIVND (reference sequence). This CDR3 contains 12 residues. With 5 bases removed from V and 4 bases from J, the gap between germline ends came to 6 bases.

The chain is built from TRBV5-4 and TRBJ2-7; D gene unclear. V was clipped by 3 bases and J by 1 base, with 14 bases between them. This CDR3 has 15 residues. The germline CDR1 and CDR2 sequences are SGHNT and YYREEE (reference sequence). CDR3 sequence: CASSSARGSSYEQYF. The CDR3 coding sequence is TGTGCCAGCAGCTCAGCTCGAGGATCTTCCTACGAGCAGTACTTC.

This clone was counted many times. The V and J genes are TRBV29-1 and TRBJ1-1, with no clear D. Per the germline V gene, CDR1 is SQVTM and CDR2 is ANQGSEA. Trimming removed 0 bases at V and 8 bases at J, with 10 bases between. This CDR3 contains 12 residues. CDR3 amino acids: CSVEERGTEAFF. The CDR3, as DNA: TGCAGCGTTGAAGAGCGGGGTACCGAAGCTTTCTTT. Supplemented by reference TRBV29-1 and TRBJ1-1, the full variable domain reads SAVISQKPSRDICQRGTSLTIQCQVDSQVTMMFWYRQQPGQSLTLIATANQGSEATYESGFVIDKFPISRPNLTFSTLTVSNMSPEDSSIYLCSVEERGTEAFFGQGTRLTVV.

This clone has more than one count but fewer than ten. The chain links TRBV2 to TRBJ2-7, with TRBD2 identical over 11 bases. V shed 9 bases, J shed 2 bases, and the junction held 15 bases outside the gene matches. Looked up from germline, CDR1 is SNHLY and CDR2 is FYNNEI. This CDR3 region has 17 residues. CDR3 loop: CARAMGPSGGPPYEQYF. CDR3 bases: TGTGCCAGAGCAATGGGCCCTAGCGGGGGGCCACCCTACGAGCAGTACTTC.

The J gene is TRBJ2-1, the V gene TRBV7-9; perhaps TRBD1 as D (6 bases). The CDR3 runs to 13 residues. Germline CDR1 SEHNR, CDR2 FQNEAQ (reference sequence). V lost 5 bases and J 8 bases, leaving 13 bases between the germline ends. The CDR3 here is CASSRTVRDEQFF. For the CDR3, the DNA is TGTGCCAGCAGCAGGACAGTACGTGATGAGCAGTTCTTC.

V is TRBV5-1 and J is TRBJ2-3; D is uncertain. CDR1 SGHRS and CDR2 YFSETQ come from the germline V gene. Trimming took off 0 bases at V and 2 bases at J, with 7 bases between the two ends. The CDR3 extends over 14 amino acids. CDR3: CASSLGHSTDTQYF. Written as DNA, the CDR3 is TGCGCCAGCAGCTTGGGACATTCCACAGATACGCAGTATTTT. The complete variable domain, with remaining parts taken from reference TRBV5-1 and TRBJ2-3, reads KAGVTQTPRYLIKTRGQQVTLSCSPISGHRSVSWYQQTPGQGLQFLFEYFSETQRNKGNFPGRFSGRQFSNSRSEMNVSTLELGDSALYLCASSLGHSTDTQYFGPGTRLTVL.

The chain couples TRBV14 to TRBJ1-5; no clear D. Germline CDR1 is SGHDN and CDR2 is FVKESK. The CDR3 loop spans 11 amino acids. Trimming left V 10 bases short and J 3 bases short, with 7 bases between. The CDR3 sequence is CAIATNQPQHF. The CDR3 DNA reads as TGTGCCATAGCTACCAATCAGCCCCAGCATTTT.

Remarks on this clone: Likely a read error: the CDR3 ends without its conserved phenylalanine or tryptophan. The rearrangement joins TRBV6-1 to TRBJ2-7, with 11 bases that match TRBD1. CDR1 and CDR2 (germline): MNHNS, SASEGT. The V segment lost 3 bases and the J segment 2 bases; nucleotides outside the gene matches: 9. The CDR3 has 17 amino acids. CDR3 region: CASSDLRGTGGTYEQYL. The CDR3 nucleotides read TGTGCCAGCAGTGACCTCCGCGGGACAGGGGGGACCTACGAGCAGTACCTC.

This clone turned up a few times. The gene calls are TRBV6-5 and TRBJ1-1, with a weak D call TRBD1 (5 bases). CDR1 MNHEY and CDR2 SVGAGI come from the germline V gene. Trimming cost V 5 bases and J 2 bases, with 12 bases left between them. The CDR3 is 14 residues long. CDR3: CASSLTGSNTEAFF. CDR3 bases: TGTGCCAGCAGTCTAACAGGTTCTAACACTGAAGCTTTCTTT.